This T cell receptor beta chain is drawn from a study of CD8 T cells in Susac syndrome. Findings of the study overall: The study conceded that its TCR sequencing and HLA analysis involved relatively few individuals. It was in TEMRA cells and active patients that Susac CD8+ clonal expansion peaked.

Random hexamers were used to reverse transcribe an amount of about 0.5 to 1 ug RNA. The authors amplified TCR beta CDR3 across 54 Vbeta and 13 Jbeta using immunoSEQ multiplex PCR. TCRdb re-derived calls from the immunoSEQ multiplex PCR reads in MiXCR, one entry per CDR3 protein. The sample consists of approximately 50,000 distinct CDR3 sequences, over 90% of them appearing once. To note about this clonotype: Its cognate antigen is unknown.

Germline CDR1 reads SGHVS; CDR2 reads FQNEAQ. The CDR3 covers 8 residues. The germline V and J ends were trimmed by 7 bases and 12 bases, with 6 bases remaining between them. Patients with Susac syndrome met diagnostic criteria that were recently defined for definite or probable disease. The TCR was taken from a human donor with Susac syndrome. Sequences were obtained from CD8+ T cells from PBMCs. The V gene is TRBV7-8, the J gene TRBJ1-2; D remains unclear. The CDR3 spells CASTPHTF. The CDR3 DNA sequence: TGTGCCAGCACCCCCCACACCTTC.